This is a list of T cell receptor beta chains from one sample in a study of T cells in Graves' hyperthyroidism and ophthalmopathy. TCRdb analysed the multiplex PCR reads with MiXCR anew, one entry per CDR3 protein. The sample has 250,000 or so distinct CDR3 sequences, 13% to 15% seen once. Sequencing was done on a sample of blood. These receptors came from a woman in her fifties or sixties with Graves' hyperthyroidism that later progressed to Graves' ophthalmopathy. The CDR3 runs from the conserved cysteine through the conserved F or W. A D gene is named only where the DNA matches it firmly. Size tells how often a clone was seen (once, few, many) or the class of an expanded clone, and some rows leave it out.

TRBD1,TRBJ2-1,-,TRBV7-3,CASSPSGQGTYNEQFF,TGTGCCAGCAGCCCATCGGGACAGGGCACCTACAATGAGCAGTTCTTC
-,TRBJ1-1,many,TRBV13,CASSPGIRLNTEAFF,TGTGCCAGCAGCCCCGGGATCCGACTGAACACTGAAGCTTTCTTT
TRBD2,TRBJ2-5,few,TRBV2,CASSEAGLGLAVETQYF,TGTGCCAGCAGTGAAGCGGGACTTGGACTAGCGGTGGAGACCCAGTACTTC
TRBD2,TRBJ2-5,many,TRBV20-1,CSVTTSGRYQETQYF,TGCAGTGTCACGACTAGCGGGAGGTACCAAGAGACCCAGTACTTC
TRBD2,TRBJ2-1,few,TRBV9,CASSAPSGLAGPNEQFF,TGTGCCAGCAGCGCCCCGTCGGGTCTAGCGGGACCCAATGAGCAGTTCTTC
-,TRBJ1-1,few,TRBV6-1,CASSEGGLWAEAFF,TGTGCCAGCAGTGAAGGGGGGCTGTGGGCTGAAGCTTTCTTT
TRBD1,TRBJ2-4,-,TRBV10-2,CASSDSGQGAHIQYF,TGCGCCAGCAGTGACTCAGGACAGGGGGCGCACATTCAGTACTTC
-,TRBJ2-2,-,TRBV6-5,CASSYSDRTGELFF,TGTGCCAGCAGTTACTCAGACAGGACCGGGGAGCTGTTTTTT
-,TRBJ1-5,many,TRBV11-2,CASSLVTSQPQHF,TGTGCCAGCAGCTTAGTGACCTCCCAGCCCCAGCATTTT
-,TRBJ2-1,-,TRBV24-1,CATSQRDISYNEQFF,TGTGCCACCAGCCAGCGGGACATCTCCTACAATGAGCAGTTCTTC
TRBD1,TRBJ2-1,many,TRBV11-3,CASSPGQGTYNEQFF,TGTGCCAGCAGCCCGGGACAGGGGACCTACAATGAGCAGTTCTTC
-,TRBJ2-1,many,TRBV6-1,CASKKTIWGGGYNEQFF,TGTGCCAGCAAAAAAACGATTTGGGGAGGGGGGTACAATGAGCAGTTCTTC
TRBD1,TRBJ1-1,many,TRBV5-1,CASSYATGGTEAFF,TGCGCCAGCAGTTACGCGACAGGGGGCACTGAAGCTTTCTTT
-,TRBJ1-5,many,TRBV28,CASSQRGGGNQPQHF,TGTGCCAGCAGCCAGAGGGGCGGAGGCAATCAGCCCCAGCATTTT
-,TRBJ2-3,many,TRBV28,CASSFSSGADTQYF,TGTGCCAGCAGTTTCAGTTCTGGGGCAGATACGCAGTATTTT
TRBD1,TRBJ1-2,few,TRBV27,CASRGPGQLFRFGYTF,TGTGCCAGCAGGGGACCGGGACAGCTATTCCGCTTTGGCTACACCTTC
-,TRBJ2-3,many,TRBV29-1,CSVVVPALDTQYF,TGCAGCGTTGTAGTCCCGGCCCTAGATACGCAGTATTTT
TRBD2,TRBJ2-2,few,TRBV10-3,CAINDVRTSGRSAGELFF,TGTGCCATCAATGACGTAAGGACTAGCGGGAGGTCGGCCGGGGAGCTGTTTTTT
TRBD2,TRBJ2-1,many,TRBV7-6,CASSLVPLLAGEIDEQFF,TGTGCCAGCAGCTTAGTCCCCCTACTAGCGGGAGAGATAGATGAGCAGTTCTTC
-,TRBJ2-1,many,TRBV11-2,CASSPMTDYNEQFF,TGTGCCAGCAGCCCCATGACAGATTACAATGAGCAGTTCTTC
-,TRBJ1-1,once,TRBV5-5,CASSFRDGITEAFF,TGTGCCAGCAGCTTCCGGGATGGGATCACTGAAGCTTTCTTT
-,TRBJ2-1,many,TRBV15,CATSGELEVPVFNEQFF,TGTGCCACCAGCGGAGAATTAGAGGTACCCGTGTTCAATGAGCAGTTCTTC
-,TRBJ2-5,many,TRBV27,CASRGSWPSGAGETQYF,TGTGCCAGCAGGGGATCGTGGCCCTCGGGGGCGGGGGAGACCCAGTACTTC
-,TRBJ1-1,many,TRBV20-1,CSAQARASNTEAFF,TGCAGTGCCCAAGCCAGAGCCTCGAACACTGAAGCTTTCTTT
-,TRBJ1-6,few,TRBV2,CASSKTGPLGKLHF,TGTGCCAGCAGTAAAACAGGCCCGCTTGGAAAACTCCACTTT
TRBD1,TRBJ1-2,few,TRBV5-6,CASSETGPGYTF,TGTGCCAGCAGCGAGACAGGGCCTGGCTACACCTTC
TRBD1,TRBJ2-7,many,TRBV7-3,CASSSYRGEAYEQYF,TGTGCCAGCAGCTCGTACAGGGGGGAAGCCTACGAGCAGTACTTC
TRBD1,TRBJ1-4,-,TRBV5-1,CASSIGQGREKLFF,TGCGCCAGCAGCATAGGACAGGGAAGAGAAAAACTGTTTTTT
-,TRBJ2-7,many,TRBV7-9,CASSTSQGTYEQYF,TGTGCCAGCAGCACATCACAGGGTACCTACGAGCAGTACTTC
TRBD1,TRBJ2-7,-,TRBV27,CASRGQGPHYEQYF,TGTGCCAGCAGGGGACAGGGTCCCCACTACGAGCAGTACTTC
-,TRBJ1-6,few,TRBV3-1,CASSHTYSPLHF,TGTGCCAGCAGCCATACATATTCACCCCTCCACTTT
TRBD1,TRBJ1-4,-,TRBV20-1,CSASNTGANEKLFF,TGCAGTGCTTCGAATACAGGGGCGAATGAAAAACTGTTTTTT
TRBD2,TRBJ2-1,few,TRBV20-1,CSGEREEYEQFF,TGCAGTGGGGAGCGGGAGGAGTATGAGCAGTTCTTC
-,TRBJ1-1,-,TRBV28,CASSRTEIEAFF,TGTGCCAGCAGCCGTACAGAGATTGAAGCTTTCTTT
-,TRBJ1-1,many,TRBV5-8,CASSLWDGDTEAFF,TGTGCCAGCAGCTTATGGGACGGAGACACTGAAGCTTTCTTT
-,TRBJ2-7,many,TRBV13,CASSLGARTDYEQYF,TGTGCCAGCAGCTTAGGGGCAAGGACTGACTACGAGCAGTACTTC
TRBD2,TRBJ2-1,many,TRBV18,CASSPPSSGRPVNEQFF,TGTGCCAGCTCACCACCATCAAGCGGGAGACCGGTCAATGAGCAGTTCTTC
TRBD2,TRBJ2-2,many,TRBV2,CASSENRSGRVELFF,TGTGCCAGCAGTGAGAACCGTAGCGGGAGGGTGGAGCTGTTTTTT
-,TRBJ2-2,-,TRBV19,CASSSNRASNTRELFF,TGTGCCAGTAGTTCTAACAGGGCCTCTAACACCAGGGAGCTGTTTTTT
-,TRBJ2-7,many,TRBV28,CASSLSHDLREQYF,TGTGCCAGCAGTTTATCCCACGACCTTCGCGAGCAGTACTTC
-,TRBJ1-2,many,TRBV4-1,CASSQGDFYGYTF,TGCGCCAGCAGCCAAGGGGATTTCTATGGCTACACCTTC
-,TRBJ1-5,many,TRBV3-1,CASSQGTLGKYQPQHF,TGTGCCAGCAGCCAAGGGACACTTGGGAAGTATCAGCCCCAGCATTTT
TRBD2,TRBJ2-5,-,TRBV5-4,CASSSTGLAEGYQETQYF,TGTGCCAGCAGCTCAACGGGACTAGCGGAGGGGTACCAAGAGACCCAGTACTTC
-,TRBJ1-3,-,TRBV20-1,CSARDGRGFSGNTIYF,TGCAGTGCTAGAGATGGGCGGGGCTTCTCTGGAAACACCATATATTTT
-,TRBJ2-1,once,TRBV30,CAWSGSVYEQFF,TGTGCCTGGAGTGGGTCAGTCTACGAGCAGTTCTTC
-,TRBJ2-7,many,TRBV7-9,CASSSIWSDPISGEQYF,TGTGCCAGCAGCAGCATATGGTCAGATCCCATTAGCGGCGAGCAGTACTTC
-,TRBJ2-7,many,TRBV3-1,CASSPAQTETIDYEQYF,TGTGCCAGCAGCCCAGCCCAAACCGAGACTATAGACTACGAGCAGTACTTC
-,TRBJ1-2,many,TRBV6-1,CASSLREPSGYGYTF,TGTGCCAGCAGTCTCCGGGAACCTAGCGGCTATGGCTACACCTTC
-,TRBJ2-7,few,TRBV29-1,CSVETGLGDEQYF,TGCAGCGTTGAAACTGGGCTCGGCGACGAGCAGTACTTC
-,TRBJ1-2,many,TRBV28,CASSLPRGDYGYTF,TGTGCCAGCAGTTTACCGCGCGGGGACTATGGCTACACCTTC
-,TRBJ2-1,few,TRBV9,CASSVTTGAREQFF,TGTGCCAGCAGCGTAACAACCGGGGCTCGAGAGCAGTTCTTC
-,TRBJ1-2,many,TRBV20-1,CSARRAGVTNYGYTF,TGCAGTGCTAGGCGGGCTGGAGTTACTAACTATGGCTACACCTTC
-,TRBJ2-4,many,TRBV28,CASRGPSRPVQYF,TGTGCCAGCAGGGGACCCTCCAGACCAGTTCAGTACTTC
-,TRBJ2-7,many,TRBV3-1,CASSQGGASTYEQYF,TGTGCCAGCAGCCAAGGCGGTGCCAGCACCTACGAGCAGTACTTC
-,TRBJ1-2,many,TRBV12-3/TRBV12-4,CASSLTAGLFYGYTF,TGTGCCAGCAGTTTAACGGCAGGACTGTTTTATGGCTACACCTTC
TRBD1,TRBJ2-7,many,TRBV27,CASSFTRGTGEQYF,TGTGCCAGCAGTTTTACCAGGGGGACGGGCGAGCAGTACTTC
TRBD1,TRBJ2-5,-,TRBV2,CASSRDRGIETQYF,TGTGCCAGCAGCCGGGACAGGGGTATAGAGACCCAGTACTTC
-,TRBJ2-1,many,TRBV30,CAWSTSNEQFF,TGTGCCTGGTCGACTAGCAATGAGCAGTTCTTC
-,TRBJ1-5,-,TRBV28,CASSWGAQQPQHF,TGTGCCAGCAGTTGGGGGGCGCAGCAGCCCCAGCATTTT
TRBD1,TRBJ2-1,-,TRBV19,CASSKRTGYDNEQFF,TGTGCCAGTAGTAAAAGGACAGGGTATGATAATGAGCAGTTCTTC